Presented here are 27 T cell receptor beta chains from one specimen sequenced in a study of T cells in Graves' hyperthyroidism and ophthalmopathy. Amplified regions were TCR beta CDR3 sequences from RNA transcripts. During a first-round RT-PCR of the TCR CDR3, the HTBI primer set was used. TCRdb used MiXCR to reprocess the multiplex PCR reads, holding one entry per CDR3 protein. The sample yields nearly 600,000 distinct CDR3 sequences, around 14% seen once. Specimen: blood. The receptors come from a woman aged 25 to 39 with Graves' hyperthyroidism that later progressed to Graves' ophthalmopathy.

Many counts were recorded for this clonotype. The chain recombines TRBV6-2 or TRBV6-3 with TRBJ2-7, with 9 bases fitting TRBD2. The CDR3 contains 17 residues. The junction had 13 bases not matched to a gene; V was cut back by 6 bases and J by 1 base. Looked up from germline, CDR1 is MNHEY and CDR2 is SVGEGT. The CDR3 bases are TGTGCCAGCAGCTCTACGCCCATAGCGGGAGCGTCCTACGAGCAGTACTTC. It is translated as CASSSTPIAGASYEQYF.

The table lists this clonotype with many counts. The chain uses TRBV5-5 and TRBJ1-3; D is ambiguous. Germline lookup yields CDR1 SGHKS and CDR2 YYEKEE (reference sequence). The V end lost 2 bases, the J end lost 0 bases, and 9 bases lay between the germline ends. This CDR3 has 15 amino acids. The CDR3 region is CASSLAGSSGNTIYF. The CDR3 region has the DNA TGTGCCAGCAGCTTAGCCGGGAGCTCTGGAAACACCATATATTTT.

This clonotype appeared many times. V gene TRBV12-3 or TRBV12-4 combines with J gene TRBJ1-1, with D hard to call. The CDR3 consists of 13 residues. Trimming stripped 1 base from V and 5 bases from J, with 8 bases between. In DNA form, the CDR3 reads TGTGCCAGCAGTTTAGGGAGGAAAACTGAAGCTTTCTTT. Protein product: CASSLGRKTEAFF.

The CDR3 protein is CAWSVAPGTRYEQYF. CDR3 coding DNA: TGTGCCTGGAGTGTGGCCCCAGGGACGCGCTACGAGCAGTACTTC. The chain employs TRBV30 and TRBJ2-7; D is possibly TRBD1 or TRBD2 (5 bases each). The CDR3 runs 15 residues. Looked up from germline, CDR1 is GTSNPN and CDR2 is SVGIG (reference sequence). Trimming pared 0 bases from V and 3 bases from J, leaving 15 bases between.

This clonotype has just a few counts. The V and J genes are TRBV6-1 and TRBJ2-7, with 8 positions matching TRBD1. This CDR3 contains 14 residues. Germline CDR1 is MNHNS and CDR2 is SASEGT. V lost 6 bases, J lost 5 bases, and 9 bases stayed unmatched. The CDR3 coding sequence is TGTGCCAGCAGAGCCCCCGGGACAGGCGACGAGCAGTACTTC. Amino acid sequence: CASRAPGTGDEQYF.

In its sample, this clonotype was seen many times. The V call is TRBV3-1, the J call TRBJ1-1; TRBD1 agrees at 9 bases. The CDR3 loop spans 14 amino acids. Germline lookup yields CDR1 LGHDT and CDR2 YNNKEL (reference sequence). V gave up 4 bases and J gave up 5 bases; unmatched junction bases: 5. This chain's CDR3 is CASSPGQGWTEAFF. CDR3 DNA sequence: TGTGCCAGCAGCCCAGGACAGGGGTGGACTGAAGCTTTCTTT.

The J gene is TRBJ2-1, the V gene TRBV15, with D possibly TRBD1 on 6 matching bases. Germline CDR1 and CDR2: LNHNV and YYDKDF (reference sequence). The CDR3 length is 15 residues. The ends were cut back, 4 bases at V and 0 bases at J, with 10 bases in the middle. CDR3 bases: TGTGCCACCAGCACCGAGACAGGCTCCTACAATGAGCAGTTCTTC. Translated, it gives CATSTETGSYNEQFF. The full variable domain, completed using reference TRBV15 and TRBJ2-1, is DAMVIQNPRYQVTQFGKPVTLSCSQTLNHNVMYWYQQKSSQAPKLLFHYYDKDFNNEADTPDNFQSRRPNTSFCFLDIRSPGLGDTAMYLCATSTETGSYNEQFFGPGTRLTVL.

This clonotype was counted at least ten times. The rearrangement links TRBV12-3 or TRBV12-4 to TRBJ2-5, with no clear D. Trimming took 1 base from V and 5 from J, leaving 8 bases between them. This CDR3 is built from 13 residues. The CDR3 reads CASSLGWAETQYF. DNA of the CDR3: TGTGCCAGCAGTTTAGGTTGGGCGGAGACCCAGTACTTC.

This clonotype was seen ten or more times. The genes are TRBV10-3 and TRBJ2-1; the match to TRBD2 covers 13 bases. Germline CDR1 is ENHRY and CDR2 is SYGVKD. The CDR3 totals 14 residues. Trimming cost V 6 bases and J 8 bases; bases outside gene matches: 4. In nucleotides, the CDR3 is TGTGCCATCAGCGGCGGGACTAGCGGGGATGAGCAGTTCTTC. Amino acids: CAISGGTSGDEQFF.

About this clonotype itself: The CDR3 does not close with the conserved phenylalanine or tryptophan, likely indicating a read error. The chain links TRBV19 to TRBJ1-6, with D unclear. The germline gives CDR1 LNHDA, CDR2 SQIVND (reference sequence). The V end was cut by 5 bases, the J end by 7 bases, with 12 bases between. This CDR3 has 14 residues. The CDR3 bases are TGTGCCAGTAGTCCCACTAGGGCGAATTCACCCCTCCACGTT. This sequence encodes CASSPTRANSPLHV.

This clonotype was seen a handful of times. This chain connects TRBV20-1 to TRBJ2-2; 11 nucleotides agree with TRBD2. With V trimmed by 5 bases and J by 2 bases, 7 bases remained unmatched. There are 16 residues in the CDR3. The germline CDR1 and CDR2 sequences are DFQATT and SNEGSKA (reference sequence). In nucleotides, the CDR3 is TGCAGTGCTCTGTTCACTAGCGGGAGAAACACCGGGGAGCTGTTTTTT. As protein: CSALFTSGRNTGELFF.

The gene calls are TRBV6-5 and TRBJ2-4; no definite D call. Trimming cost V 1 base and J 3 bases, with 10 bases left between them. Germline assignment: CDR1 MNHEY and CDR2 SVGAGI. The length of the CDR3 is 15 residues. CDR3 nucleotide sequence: TGTGCCAGCAGTTACTTGGGTGTAGACAAAAACATTCAGTACTTC. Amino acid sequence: CASSYLGVDKNIQYF.

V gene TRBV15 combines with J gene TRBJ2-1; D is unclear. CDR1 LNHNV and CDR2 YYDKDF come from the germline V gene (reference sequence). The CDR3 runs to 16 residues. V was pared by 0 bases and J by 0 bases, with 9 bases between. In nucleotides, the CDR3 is TGTGCCACCAGCAGAGATGTGGGCGTCTCCTACAATGAGCAGTTCTTC. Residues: CATSRDVGVSYNEQFF. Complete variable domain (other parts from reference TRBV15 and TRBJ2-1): DAMVIQNPRYQVTQFGKPVTLSCSQTLNHNVMYWYQQKSSQAPKLLFHYYDKDFNNEADTPDNFQSRRPNTSFCFLDIRSPGLGDTAMYLCATSRDVGVSYNEQFFGPGTRLTVL.

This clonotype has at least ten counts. DNA for the CDR3: TGTGCTAGTGGTTTGGTAAATAAGTATGGCTACACCTTC. It codes for CASGLVNKYGYTF. This chain connects TRBV12-5 to TRBJ1-2, with D hard to call. The CDR3 consists of 13 residues. V lost 0 bases to trimming and J lost 5 bases, with 7 bases between them. Looked up from germline, CDR1 is LGHNT and CDR2 is FRNRAP.

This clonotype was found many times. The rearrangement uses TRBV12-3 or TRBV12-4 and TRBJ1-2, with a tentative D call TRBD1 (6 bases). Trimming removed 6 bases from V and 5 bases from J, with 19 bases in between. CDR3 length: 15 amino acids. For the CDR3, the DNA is TGTGCCAGCAGCCCTAGGGGGGGGGGCTGGTATGGCTACACCTTC. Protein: CASSPRGGGWYGYTF.

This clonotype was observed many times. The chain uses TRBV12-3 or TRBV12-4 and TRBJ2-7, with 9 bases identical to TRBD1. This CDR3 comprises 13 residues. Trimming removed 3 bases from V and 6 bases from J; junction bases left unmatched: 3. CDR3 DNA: TGTGCCAGCAGTTTCGACAGGGGGGGCGAGCAGTACTTC. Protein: CASSFDRGGEQYF.

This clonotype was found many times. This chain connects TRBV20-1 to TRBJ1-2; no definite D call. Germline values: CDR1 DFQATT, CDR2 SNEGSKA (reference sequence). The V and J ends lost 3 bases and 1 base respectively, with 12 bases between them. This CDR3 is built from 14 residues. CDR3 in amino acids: CSARAGLINYGYTF. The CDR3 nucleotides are TGCAGTGCTAGGGCAGGCCTAATTAACTATGGCTACACCTTC.

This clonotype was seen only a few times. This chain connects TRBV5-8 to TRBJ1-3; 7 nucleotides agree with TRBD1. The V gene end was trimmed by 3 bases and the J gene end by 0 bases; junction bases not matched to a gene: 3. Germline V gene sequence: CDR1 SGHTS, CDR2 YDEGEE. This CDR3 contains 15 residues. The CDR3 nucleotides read TGTGCCAGCAGCTGGGACAGCTTCTCTGGAAACACCATATATTTT. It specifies CASSWDSFSGNTIYF.

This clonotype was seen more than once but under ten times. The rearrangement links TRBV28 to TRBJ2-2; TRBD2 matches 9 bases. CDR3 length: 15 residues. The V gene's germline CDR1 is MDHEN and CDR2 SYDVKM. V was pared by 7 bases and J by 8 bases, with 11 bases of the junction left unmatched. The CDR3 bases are TGTGCCAGCACCCCGCCGGGTAGCGGGAGTGGGGAGCTGTTTTTT. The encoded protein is CASTPPGSGSGELFF.

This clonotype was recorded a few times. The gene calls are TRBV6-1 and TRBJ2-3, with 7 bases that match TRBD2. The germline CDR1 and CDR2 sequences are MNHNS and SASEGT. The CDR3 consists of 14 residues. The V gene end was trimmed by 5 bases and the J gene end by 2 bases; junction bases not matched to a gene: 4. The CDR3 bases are TGTGCCAGCAGTTGGGGGGGTGACACAGATACGCAGTATTTT. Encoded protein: CASSWGGDTDTQYF.

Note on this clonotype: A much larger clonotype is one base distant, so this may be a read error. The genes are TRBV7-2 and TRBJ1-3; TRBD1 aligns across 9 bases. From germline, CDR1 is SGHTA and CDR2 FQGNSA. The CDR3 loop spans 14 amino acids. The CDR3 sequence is CAGSLVTGGNTIYF. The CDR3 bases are TGTGCCGGCAGCTTAGTGACAGGGGGGAACACCATATATTTT.

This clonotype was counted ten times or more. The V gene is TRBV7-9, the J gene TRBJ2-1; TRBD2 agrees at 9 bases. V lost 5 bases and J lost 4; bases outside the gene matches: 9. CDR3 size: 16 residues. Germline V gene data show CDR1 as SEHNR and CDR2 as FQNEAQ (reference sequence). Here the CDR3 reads CASSPNSGRQYNEQFF. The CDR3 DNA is TGTGCCAGCAGCCCGAATAGCGGGAGACAGTACAATGAGCAGTTCTTC.

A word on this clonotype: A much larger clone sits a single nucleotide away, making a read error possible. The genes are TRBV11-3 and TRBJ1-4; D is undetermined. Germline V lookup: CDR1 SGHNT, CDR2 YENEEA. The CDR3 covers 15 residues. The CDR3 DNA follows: TGTGCCGGCAGCTTATATATGGGATCTAATGAAAAACTGTTTTTT. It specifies CAGSLYMGSNEKLFF.

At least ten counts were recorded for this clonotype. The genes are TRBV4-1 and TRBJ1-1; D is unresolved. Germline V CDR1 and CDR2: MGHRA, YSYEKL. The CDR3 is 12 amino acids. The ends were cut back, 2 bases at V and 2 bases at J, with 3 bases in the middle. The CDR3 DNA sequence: TGCGCCAGCAGCCAACATAACACTGAAGCTTTCTTT. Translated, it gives CASSQHNTEAFF.

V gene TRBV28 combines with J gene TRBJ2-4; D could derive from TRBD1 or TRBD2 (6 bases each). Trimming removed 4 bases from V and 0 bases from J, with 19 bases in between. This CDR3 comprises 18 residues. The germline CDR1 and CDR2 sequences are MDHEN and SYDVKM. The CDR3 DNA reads TGTGCCAGCAGTTCCCCGGGGGCGCCCGCCCTAGCCAAAAACATTCAGTACTTC. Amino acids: CASSSPGAPALAKNIQYF.

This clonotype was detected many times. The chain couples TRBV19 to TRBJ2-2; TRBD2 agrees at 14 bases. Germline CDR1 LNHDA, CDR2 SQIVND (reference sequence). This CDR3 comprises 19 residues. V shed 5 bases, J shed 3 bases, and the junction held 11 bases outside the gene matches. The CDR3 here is CASSPRGLAGAGYTGELFF. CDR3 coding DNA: TGTGCCAGTAGTCCCCGGGGACTAGCGGGAGCGGGGTACACCGGGGAGCTGTTTTTT.

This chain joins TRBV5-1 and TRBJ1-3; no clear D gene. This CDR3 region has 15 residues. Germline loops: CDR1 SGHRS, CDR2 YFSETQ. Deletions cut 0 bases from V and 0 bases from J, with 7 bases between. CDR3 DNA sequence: TGCGCCAGCAGCTTGGACAGTTACTCTGGAAACACCATATATTTT. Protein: CASSLDSYSGNTIYF.